This T cell receptor (beta chain) is from a study of shared clonotypes between healthy human individuals. Each of the donors was a healthy adult who was HIV-negative and had not had a recent acute infection or vaccination. Measured with immunoSEQ multiplex PCR; TCRdb has only the in-frame clones, and not every one. The sample lists 550,000 to 850,000 clones, approximately 79% occurring once. This CDR3 contains 13 residues. The ends were cut back, 6 bases at V and 3 bases at J, with 11 bases in the middle. Germline values: CDR1 LNHNV, CDR2 YYDKDF (reference sequence). This sequence originates from a young woman in good health. The chain combines TRBV15 with TRBJ1-2, with D possibly matching TRBD1 (6 bases). Sequenced sample: memory CD4+ T cells sorted from blood. The subset was: CD45RA-negative fraction. CDR3 amino acids: CATRVDSYYGYTF. CDR3 nucleotides: TGTGCCACCAGAGTGGACAGTTACTATGGCTACACCTTC. Supplemented by reference TRBV15 and TRBJ1-2, the full variable domain reads DAMVIQNPRYQVTQFGKPVTLSCSQTLNHNVMYWYQQKSSQAPKLLFHYYDKDFNNEADTPDNFQSRRPNTSFCFLDIRSPGLGDTAMYLCATRVDSYYGYTFGSGTRLTVV.